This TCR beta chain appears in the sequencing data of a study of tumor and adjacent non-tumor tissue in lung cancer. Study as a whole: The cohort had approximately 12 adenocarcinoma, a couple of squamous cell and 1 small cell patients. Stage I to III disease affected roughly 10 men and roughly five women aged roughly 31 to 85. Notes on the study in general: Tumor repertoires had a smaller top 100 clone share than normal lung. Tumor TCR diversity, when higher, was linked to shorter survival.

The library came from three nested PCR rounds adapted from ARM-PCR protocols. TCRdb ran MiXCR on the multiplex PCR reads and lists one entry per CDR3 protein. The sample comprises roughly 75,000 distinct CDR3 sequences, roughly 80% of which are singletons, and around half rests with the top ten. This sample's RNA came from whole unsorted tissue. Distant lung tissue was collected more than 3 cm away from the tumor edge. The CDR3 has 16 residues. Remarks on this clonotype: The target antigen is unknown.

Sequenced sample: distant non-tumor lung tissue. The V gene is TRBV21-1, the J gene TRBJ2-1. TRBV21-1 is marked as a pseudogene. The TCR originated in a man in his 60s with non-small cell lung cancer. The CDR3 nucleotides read TGTGTCAGCATCAAAGTGGATTTCCTCTCCTACAATGAGCAGTTCTTC. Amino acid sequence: CVSIKVDFLSYNEQFF.